This T cell receptor beta chain derives from a study of T-cell memory formation after mild COVID-19. Overall study: The TCR clusters were mostly specific to one donor. Study-wide findings and caveats: Contracting clones, day 15 to 85, had balanced CD4/CD8, and later expanders favored CD4+. Shrinking CD4+ clones were chiefly CM and EM; CD8+ ones were chiefly EMRA. Unconfirmed was the SARS-CoV-2 specificity of second-wave clones that peaked on day 37.

Germline V gene sequence: CDR1 MNHNY, CDR2 SVGAGI (reference sequence). This CDR3 has 14 residues. J gave up 5 bases and V 4 bases, and 5 bases lay outside the gene matches. Remarks on this clonotype: Antigen: not known.

TCRdb recomputed calls from the 5' RACE reads with MiXCR, one row per CDR3 protein. The data show about 500,000 distinct CDR3 sequences, with about a fifth seen just once and around 13% held by the top ten. The clonotype was recovered from an adult woman who had mild COVID-19 (a few samples of this study predate the infection). Cell type and time point are not known. The rearrangement uses TRBV6-6 and TRBJ2-5; 9 bases match TRBD1. The sequenced material came from PBMCs or a T cell subset sorted from them (not recorded which). The CDR3 DNA sequence: TGTGCCAGCAGTTTCGGGACAGGGTTCGAGACCCAGTACTTC. Its translation: CASSFGTGFETQYF.